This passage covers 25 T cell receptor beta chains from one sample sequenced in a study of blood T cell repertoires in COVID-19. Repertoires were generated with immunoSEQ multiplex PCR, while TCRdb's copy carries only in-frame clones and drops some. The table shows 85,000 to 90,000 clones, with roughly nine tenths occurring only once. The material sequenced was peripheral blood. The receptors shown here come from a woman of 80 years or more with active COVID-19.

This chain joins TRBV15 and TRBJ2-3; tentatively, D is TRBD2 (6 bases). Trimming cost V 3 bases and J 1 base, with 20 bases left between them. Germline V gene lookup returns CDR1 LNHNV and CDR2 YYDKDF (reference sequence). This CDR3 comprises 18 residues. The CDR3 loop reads CATSRENGGWGGTDTQYF. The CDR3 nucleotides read TGTGCCACCAGCAGGGAGAATGGAGGGTGGGGCGGCACAGATACGCAGTATTTT.

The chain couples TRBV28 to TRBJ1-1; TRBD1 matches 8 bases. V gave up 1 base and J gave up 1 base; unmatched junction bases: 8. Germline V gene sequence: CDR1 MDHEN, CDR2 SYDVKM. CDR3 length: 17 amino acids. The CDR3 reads CASSLLGRGPRNTEAFF. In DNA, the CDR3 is TGTGCCAGCAGTTTATTGGGCAGGGGGCCGAGGAACACTGAAGCTTTCTTT.

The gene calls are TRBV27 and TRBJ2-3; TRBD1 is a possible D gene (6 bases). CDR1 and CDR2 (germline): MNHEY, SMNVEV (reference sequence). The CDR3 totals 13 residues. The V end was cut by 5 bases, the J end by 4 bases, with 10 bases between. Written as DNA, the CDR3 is TGTGCCAGCAGTAAACAGGGCGCAGATACGCAGTATTTT. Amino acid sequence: CASSKQGADTQYF.

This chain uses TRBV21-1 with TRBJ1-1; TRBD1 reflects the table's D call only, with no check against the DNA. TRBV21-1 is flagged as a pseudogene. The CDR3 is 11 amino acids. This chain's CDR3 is CASSCGREAFF. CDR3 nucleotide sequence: TGTGCCAGCAGCTGTGGGCGCGAAGCTTTCTTT.

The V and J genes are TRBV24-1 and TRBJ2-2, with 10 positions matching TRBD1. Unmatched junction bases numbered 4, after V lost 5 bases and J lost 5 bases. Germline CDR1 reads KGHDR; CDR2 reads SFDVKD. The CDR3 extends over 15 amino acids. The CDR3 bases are TGTGCCACCAGTGGTTCGGGACAGGGGACCGGGGAGCTGTTTTTT. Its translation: CATSGSGQGTGELFF.

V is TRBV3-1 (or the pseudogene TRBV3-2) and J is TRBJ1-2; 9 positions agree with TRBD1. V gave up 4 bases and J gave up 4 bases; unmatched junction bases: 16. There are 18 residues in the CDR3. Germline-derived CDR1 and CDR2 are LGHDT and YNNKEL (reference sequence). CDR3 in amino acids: CASSPQTFGQGRVYGYTF. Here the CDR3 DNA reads TGTGCCAGCAGCCCCCAAACTTTTGGACAGGGGAGGGTCTATGGCTACACCTTC.

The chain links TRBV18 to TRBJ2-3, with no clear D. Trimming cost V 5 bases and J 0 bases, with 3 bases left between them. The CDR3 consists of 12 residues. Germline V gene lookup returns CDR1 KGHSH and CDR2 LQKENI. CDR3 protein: CASSSSTDTQYF. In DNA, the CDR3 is TGTGCCAGCTCATCAAGCACAGATACGCAGTATTTT.

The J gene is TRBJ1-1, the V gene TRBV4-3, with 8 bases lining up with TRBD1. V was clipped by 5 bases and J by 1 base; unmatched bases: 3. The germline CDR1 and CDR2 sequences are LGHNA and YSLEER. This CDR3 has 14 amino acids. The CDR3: CASSLGTGNTEAFF. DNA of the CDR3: TGCGCCAGCAGCTTAGGGACAGGGAACACTGAAGCTTTCTTT.

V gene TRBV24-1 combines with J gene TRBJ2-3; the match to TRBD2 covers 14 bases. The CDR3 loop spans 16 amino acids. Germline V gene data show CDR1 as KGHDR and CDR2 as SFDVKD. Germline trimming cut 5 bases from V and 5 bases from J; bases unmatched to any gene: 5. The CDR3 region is CATSGRLAGGRDTQYF. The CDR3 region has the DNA TGTGCCACCAGTGGAAGACTAGCGGGAGGGCGAGATACGCAGTATTTT.

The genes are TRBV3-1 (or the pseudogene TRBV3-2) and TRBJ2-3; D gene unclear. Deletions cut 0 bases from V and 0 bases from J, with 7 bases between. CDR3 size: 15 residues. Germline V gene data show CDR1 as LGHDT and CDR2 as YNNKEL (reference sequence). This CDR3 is CASSQDMSSTDTQYF. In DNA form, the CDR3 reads TGTGCCAGCAGCCAAGATATGAGCAGCACAGATACGCAGTATTTT.

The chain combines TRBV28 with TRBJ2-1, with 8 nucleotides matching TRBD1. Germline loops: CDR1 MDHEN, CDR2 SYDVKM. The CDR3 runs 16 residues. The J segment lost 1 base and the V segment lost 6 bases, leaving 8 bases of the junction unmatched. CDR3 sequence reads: CASRGRTGWSYNEQFF. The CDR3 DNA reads TGTGCCAGCAGGGGAAGGACAGGGTGGTCCTACAATGAGCAGTTCTTC.

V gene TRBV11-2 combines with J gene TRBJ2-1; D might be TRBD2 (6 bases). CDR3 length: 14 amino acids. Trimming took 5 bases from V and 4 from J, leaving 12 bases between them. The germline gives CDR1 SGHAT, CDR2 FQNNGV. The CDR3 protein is CASSLASAYNEQFF. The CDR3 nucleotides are TGTGCCAGCAGCCTAGCTAGCGCTTACAATGAGCAGTTCTTC.

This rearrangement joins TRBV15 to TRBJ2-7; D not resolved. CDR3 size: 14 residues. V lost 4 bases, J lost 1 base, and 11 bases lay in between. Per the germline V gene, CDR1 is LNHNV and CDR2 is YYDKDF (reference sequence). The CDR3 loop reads CATSMDRGSYEQYF. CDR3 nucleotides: TGTGCCACCAGCATGGATAGAGGATCCTACGAGCAGTACTTC.

CDR3 residues: CASRSASGIQETQYF. The CDR3 DNA reads TGCGCCAGCAGGTCGGCTAGCGGGATCCAAGAGACCCAGTACTTC. The genes are TRBV5-1 and TRBJ2-5, with 9 bases that match TRBD2. Trimming took 5 bases from V and 1 from J; bases not matched to a gene: 6. Germline CDR1 is SGHRS and CDR2 is YFSETQ. The CDR3 has 15 residues.

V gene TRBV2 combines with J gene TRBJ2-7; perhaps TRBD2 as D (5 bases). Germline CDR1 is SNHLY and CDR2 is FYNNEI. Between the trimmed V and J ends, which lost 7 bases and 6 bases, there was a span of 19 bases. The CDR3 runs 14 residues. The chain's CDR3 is CASTWLSGRTEQYF. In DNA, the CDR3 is TGTGCCAGCACGTGGTTAAGCGGACGGACCGAGCAGTACTTC.

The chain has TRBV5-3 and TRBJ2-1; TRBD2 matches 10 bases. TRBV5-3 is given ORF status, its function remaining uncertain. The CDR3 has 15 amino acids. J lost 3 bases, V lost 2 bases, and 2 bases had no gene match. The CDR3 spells CARSLRTSGYNEQFF. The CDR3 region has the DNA TGTGCCAGAAGCTTACGGACTAGCGGCTACAATGAGCAGTTCTTC.

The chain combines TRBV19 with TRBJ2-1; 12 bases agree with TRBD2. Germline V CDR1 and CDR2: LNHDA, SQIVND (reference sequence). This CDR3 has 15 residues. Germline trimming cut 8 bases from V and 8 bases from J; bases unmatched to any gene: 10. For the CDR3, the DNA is TGTGCCAGTGGACGACTAGCGGGAGTGGTCGATGAGCAGTTCTTC. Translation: CASGRLAGVVDEQFF.

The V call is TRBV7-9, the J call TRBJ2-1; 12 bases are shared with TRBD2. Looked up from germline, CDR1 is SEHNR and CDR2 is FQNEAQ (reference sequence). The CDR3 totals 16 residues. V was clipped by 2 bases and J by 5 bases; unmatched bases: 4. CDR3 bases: TGTGCCAGCAGCTTACTCGCTAGCGGGAGGGACAATGAGCAGTTCTTC. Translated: CASSLLASGRDNEQFF.

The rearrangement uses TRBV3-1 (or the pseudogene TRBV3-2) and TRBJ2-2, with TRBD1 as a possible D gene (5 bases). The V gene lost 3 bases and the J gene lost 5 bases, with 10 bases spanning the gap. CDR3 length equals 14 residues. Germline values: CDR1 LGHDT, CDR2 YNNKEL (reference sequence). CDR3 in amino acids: CASSHGRATGELFF. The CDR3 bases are TGTGCCAGCAGCCACGGCAGGGCGACCGGGGAGCTGTTTTTT.

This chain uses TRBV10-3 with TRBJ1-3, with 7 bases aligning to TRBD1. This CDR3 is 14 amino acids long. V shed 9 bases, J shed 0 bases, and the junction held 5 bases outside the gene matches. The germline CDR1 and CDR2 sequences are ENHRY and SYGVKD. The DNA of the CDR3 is TGTGCCATGGGACAGTTTCCCTCTGGAAACACCATATATTTT. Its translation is CAMGQFPSGNTIYF.

The CDR3 region has the DNA TGTGCCAGTAGTCGGGTTAGTGAAGCTTTCTTT. Residues: CASSRVSEAFF. The V call is TRBV19, the J call TRBJ1-1; D remains ambiguous. Germline V CDR1 and CDR2: LNHDA, SQIVND (reference sequence). The V and J ends lost 5 bases and 7 bases respectively, with 8 bases between them. This CDR3 is 11 amino acids long.

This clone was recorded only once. DNA for the CDR3: TGTGCCAGCAGCACCACAGGGGTCCAGCCCCAGCATTTT. It encodes CASSTTGVQPQHF. The chain has TRBV9 and TRBJ1-5, with 7 bases fitting TRBD1. Germline lookup yields CDR1 SGDLS and CDR2 YYNGEE. With V trimmed by 4 bases and J by 7 bases, 5 bases remained unmatched. The CDR3 length is 13 residues.

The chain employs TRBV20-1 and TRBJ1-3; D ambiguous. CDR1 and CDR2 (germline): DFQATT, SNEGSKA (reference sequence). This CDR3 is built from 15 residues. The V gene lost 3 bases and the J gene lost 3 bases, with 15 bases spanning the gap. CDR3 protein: CSASREGGFGNTIYF. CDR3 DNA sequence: TGCAGTGCTAGTCGGGAGGGAGGTTTTGGAAACACCATATATTTT.

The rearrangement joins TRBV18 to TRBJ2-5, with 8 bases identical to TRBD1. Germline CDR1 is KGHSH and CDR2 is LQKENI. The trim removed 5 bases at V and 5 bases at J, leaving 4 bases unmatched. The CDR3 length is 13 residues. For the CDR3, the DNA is TGTGCCAGCTCAGCCGGACAGGGTGAGACCCAGTACTTC. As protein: CASSAGQGETQYF.

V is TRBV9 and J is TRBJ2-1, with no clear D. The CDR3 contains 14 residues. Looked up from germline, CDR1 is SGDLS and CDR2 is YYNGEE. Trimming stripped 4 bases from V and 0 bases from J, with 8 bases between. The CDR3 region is CASSTQSSYNEQFF. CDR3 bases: TGTGCCAGCAGCACACAGAGCTCCTACAATGAGCAGTTCTTC. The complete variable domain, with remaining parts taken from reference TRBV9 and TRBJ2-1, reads DSGVTQTPKHLITATGQRVTLRCSPRSGDLSVYWYQQSLDQGLQFLIQYYNGEERAKGNILERFSAQQFPDLHSELNLSSLELGDSALYFCASSTQSSYNEQFFGPGTRLTVL.